The TCR beta chain described here comes from a study of blood T cells in healthy people across ages. Study-wide context: T cells yielded about one barcoded beta molecule per two cells through template switching. Study-level results: Investigators treated diversity estimates from one million T cells as underestimates.

Combining a sample-barcoded 5' primer with a J-beta primer mix, a second PCR ran for 7 to 11 cycles. Each cDNA molecule was tagged by a template-switch adaptor that had 12 random nucleotides. MiXCR, run by TCRdb on the 5' RACE reads, gives a single entry per CDR3 protein. Here the sample spans some 560,000 distinct CDR3 sequences, roughly a quarter being singletons. Germline loops: CDR1 KGHDR, CDR2 SFDVKD. The CDR3 covers 14 residues. Trimming cost V 3 bases and J 4 bases, with 11 bases left between them. This clonotype has just a few counts. The antigen is undetermined. These data were also reused for a study on T cells of mothers and their children.

The rearrangement uses TRBV24-1 and TRBJ2-5; possible D gene TRBD2, 5 bases. This clonotype was sampled from a boy under 10 years old in good health. The source material was blood. The CDR3 here is CATSDPGEGETQYF. CDR3 nucleotides: TGTGCCACCAGTGATCCCGGGGAAGGAGAGACCCAGTACTTC.